Detailed here is one T cell receptor (beta chain). A universal primer site and UMIs were added as TCR cDNA was made by 5'RACE template switching. TCRdb redid the calling of the 5' RACE reads with MiXCR, one entry per CDR3 protein. The sample lists 500,000 to 650,000 distinct CDR3 sequences, 13% occurring once. The data stem from a study of T cells after yellow fever vaccination. Study-wide context: SMART-Seq v4 Ultra Low Input prepared the low-cell-number fractions.

CDR1 MNHEY and CDR2 SVGEGT come from the germline V gene. This CDR3 has 13 residues. The V end was cut by 6 bases, the J end by 2 bases, with 8 bases between. This sequence originates from a man aged 30 to 39 who received the YFV17D yellow fever vaccine. The sample in question was PBMCs, obtained on the day of the yellow fever booster vaccination. The rearrangement links TRBV6-2 or TRBV6-3 to TRBJ2-1; D gene ambiguous. The CDR3 DNA reads as TGTGCCAGCAGAGGGCTTCCCTACAATGAGCAGTTCTTC. Translating gives CASRGLPYNEQFF.